This T cell receptor beta chain was recorded in a study of blood T cell repertoires in COVID-19. Study as a whole: Collection of acute and convalescent COVID-19 samples took place in the United States, Italy and Spain. PBMCs, B-cell-depleted T cells, or T cells were the source of the cDNA or gDNA that made up the material.

This clone showed up just once. As originally analysed: Reference gene primer amplification gave nucleated cell count estimates. TCRdb's table, derived via immunoSEQ multiplex PCR, lists solely in-frame clones and lacks some. V and J calls and clone size are copied from that table; D and trimming were computed from the DNA. The data hold 45,000 to 65,000 clones, with about nine tenths observed a single time. CDR1 is LGHNA and CDR2 is YSLEER in the germline V gene. The ends were cut back, 1 base at V and 7 bases at J, with 13 bases in the middle. The CDR3 sequence is 15 residues long. The sample taken for sequencing was peripheral blood. The TCR sequence derives from a human donor in a cohort sampled during active COVID-19. The rearrangement links TRBV4-3 to TRBJ1-4, with D possibly being TRBD1 (6 bases). The CDR3 nucleotides read TGCGCCAGCAGCCAAGTACGGGTGGACAGTGAAAAACTGTTTTTT. Encoded protein: CASSQVRVDSEKLFF.